These T cell receptor beta chains were read from a single sample in a study of T cells in Graves' hyperthyroidism and ophthalmopathy. TCRdb fed the multiplex PCR reads into MiXCR, producing one record per CDR3 protein. The sample lists under 400,000 distinct CDR3 sequences; approximately 25% were seen once. The sequenced material came from blood. Receptor source: a man aged 45-65 years with Graves' hyperthyroidism. CDR3s include the opening cysteine and the closing phenylalanine or tryptophan. D genes are given only for firm matches. Clone size appears in some rows only: once, few, many, or a class for an expanded clone.

D	J	size	V	DNA	CDR3
-	TRBJ2-1	-	TRBV15	TGTGCCACCAGCAGAGACAGATACAATGAGCAGTTCTTC	CATSRDRYNEQFF
-	TRBJ2-2	-	TRBV11-1	TGTGCCAGCAGCTTGAGGGAGAAGGCCGGGGAGCTGTTTTTT	CASSLREKAGELFF
-	TRBJ2-2	-	TRBV5-1	TGCGCCAGCAGCGAGCCCGGACAGTCCACCGGGGAGCTGTTTTTT	CASSEPGQSTGELFF
-	TRBJ2-2	-	TRBV24-1	TGTGCCACCAGTGAGACCTCAGGGGCGAACACCGGGGAGCTGTTTTTT	CATSETSGANTGELFF
-	TRBJ1-2	-	TRBV7-2	TGTGCCACCAGTGATACCTATGGCTACACCTTC	CATSDTYGYTF
-	TRBJ2-1	-	TRBV15	TGTGCCACCAGCACCGACGAGGGCCGTGGCAATGAGCAGTTCTTC	CATSTDEGRGNEQFF
-	TRBJ1-4	-	TRBV20-1	TGCAGTGCTAGAGATTGGCGGCAGGGACTTAATGAAAAACTGTTTTTT	CSARDWRQGLNEKLFF
-	TRBJ1-5	few	TRBV6-1	TGTGCCAGCCGAGGTAGTGACAATCAGCCCCAGCATTTT	CASRGSDNQPQHF
TRBD2	TRBJ2-3	-	TRBV11-3	TGTGCCAGCAGCCCCCTCGAGTCAGCGGGAGCCGGTACGCAGTATTTT	CASSPLESAGAGTQYF
-	TRBJ2-7	few	TRBV18	TGTGCCAGCTCACTTTACCGGGACAATTACGAGCAGTACTTC	CASSLYRDNYEQYF
-	TRBJ1-1	-	TRBV5-8	TGTGCCAGCAGCCGGGAGGGTGCTAGCACTGAAGCTTTCTTT	CASSREGASTEAFF
TRBD2	TRBJ2-3	-	TRBV3-1	TGTGCCAGCAGCCAAGAAGGACTAGCGGGAGGGGGGACAGATACGCAGTATTTT	CASSQEGLAGGGTDTQYF
-	TRBJ1-1	few	TRBV9	TGTGCCAGCAGCCTTACAAACCGAAACACTGAAGCTTTCTTT	CASSLTNRNTEAFF
TRBD2	TRBJ2-4	-	TRBV2	TGTGCCAGCAGGGGACTAGCCGGTAACATTCAGTACTTC	CASRGLAGNIQYF
-	TRBJ1-2	few	TRBV3-1	TGTGCCAGCAGTCCCCGAGGGGGGGAATATGGCTACACCTTC	CASSPRGGEYGYTF
-	TRBJ1-2	-	TRBV19	TGTGCCAGTTCCCTCGAGGGCAGGGTTGGCTACACCTTC	CASSLEGRVGYTF
-	TRBJ1-1	few	TRBV19	TGTGCCAGTAGTTGGGGGGGGCAAGGATTTAGCACTGAAGCTTTCTTT	CASSWGGQGFSTEAFF
TRBD2	TRBJ2-3	few	TRBV11-2	TGTGCCAGCAGCCTACGTACTAGCGGGAGGGCTCAAGATACGCAGTATTTT	CASSLRTSGRAQDTQYF
-	TRBJ2-7	-	TRBV5-1	TGCGCCAGCAGCTTGCTACGGGGATACGAGCAGTACTTC	CASSLLRGYEQYF
TRBD2	TRBJ2-2	-	TRBV20-1	TGCAGTGCGGAGCGGGAGACCCGTGGCACCGGGGAGCTGTTTTTT	CSAERETRGTGELFF
-	TRBJ2-5	-	TRBV10-2	TGCGCCAGCAGTGAGTCGGCAGCAGGGGAAGAGACCCAGTACTTC	CASSESAAGEETQYF
-	TRBJ2-6	-	TRBV2	TGTGCCAGCAGCCACGGATGGGCTGGGGCCAACGTCCTGACTTTC	CASSHGWAGANVLTF
TRBD2	TRBJ2-3	few	TRBV20-1	TGCAGTGCTAGAGACTGGGGGACTAGCGGATCGGCAGATACGCAGTATTTT	CSARDWGTSGSADTQYF
TRBD2	TRBJ2-1	-	TRBV3-1	TGCGCCAGCAGCTCTCTAGCGGGAGGCGCGGGCCGGAATGAGCAGTTCTTC	CASSSLAGGAGRNEQFF
TRBD2	TRBJ2-5	many	TRBV2	TGTGCCAGCATCCGGGGGGGGACGCCCTCCGAGACCCAGTACTTC	CASIRGGTPSETQYF
-	TRBJ2-6	-	TRBV7-9	TGTGCCAGCACCGCCTCTGGGGCCAACGTCCTGACTTTC	CASTASGANVLTF
-	TRBJ1-3	-	TRBV7-9	TGTGCCAGCAGAGGCGACAGGAATTTCTTCTCTGGAAACACCATATATTTT	CASRGDRNFFSGNTIYF
TRBD2	TRBJ2-7	-	TRBV2	TGTGCCAGCAGTGAAAGAGGGGGACTAGCGGGATCCTACGAGCAGTACTTC	CASSERGGLAGSYEQYF
-	TRBJ1-2	few	TRBV28	TGTGCCAGCAGTTTTGTGACCCCATCGTATTCGAACTATGGCTACACCTTC	CASSFVTPSYSNYGYTF
TRBD1	TRBJ2-7	few	TRBV7-2	TGTGCCAGTAGCCCAACAGGGGTTTCCTACGAGCAGTACTTC	CASSPTGVSYEQYF
-	TRBJ2-7	many	TRBV7-9	TGTGCCAGCAGGGTTATGCGGCGCGCGTGGTACGAGCAGTACTTC	CASRVMRRAWYEQYF
TRBD1	TRBJ1-2	-	TRBV27	TGTGCCAGCAGGACAGGGGTGGGATTTAGCGGCTACACCTTC	CASRTGVGFSGYTF
-	TRBJ2-7	many	TRBV7-9	TGTGCCAGCAGCTTCCGGGACCACTCCTACGAGCAGTACTTC	CASSFRDHSYEQYF
-	TRBJ2-3	-	TRBV24-1	TGTGCCACGTCATCGGAGGCCACAGATACGCAGTATTTT	CATSSEATDTQYF
-	TRBJ1-1	-	TRBV11-3	TGTGCCAGCAGCACATCCGGGACAACGAACACTGAAGCTTTCTTT	CASSTSGTTNTEAFF
-	TRBJ1-1	few	TRBV5-5	TGTGCCAGCAGCCTCGAGGGCACGAAGAACACTGAAGCTTTCTTT	CASSLEGTKNTEAFF
TRBD1	TRBJ2-7	few	TRBV18	TGTGCCAGCTCAGGCTCCCGGGACAGGTCCTACGAGCAGTACTTC	CASSGSRDRSYEQYF
TRBD1	TRBJ2-6	few	TRBV11-2	TGTGCCAGCAGCACGACAGGGGGCGCTGGGGCCAACGTCCTGACTTTC	CASSTTGGAGANVLTF
-	TRBJ1-2	-	TRBV2	TGTGCCAGCCACGTAGGGATCTATGGCTACACCTTC	CASHVGIYGYTF
TRBD2	TRBJ2-2	many	TRBV3-1	TGTGCCAGCAGCCCTAGACTAGCGGGAAGCTACACCGGGGAGCTGTTTTTT	CASSPRLAGSYTGELFF
-	TRBJ1-5	many	TRBV28	TGTGCCAGCACTCAGGGTTTCCTTGATCAGCCCCAGCATTTT	CASTQGFLDQPQHF
-	TRBJ2-2	many	TRBV12-3/TRBV12-4	TGTGCCAGCAGTTACGGCCCCAACGGGGAGCTGTTTTTT	CASSYGPNGELFF
TRBD2	TRBJ2-3	-	TRBV20-1	TGCAGTGCTAGAGATCCCAGCGGGAGTACTGATACGCAGTATTTT	CSARDPSGSTDTQYF
-	TRBJ2-2	few	TRBV6-1	TGTGCCAGCAACAGAGGCACCGGGGAGCTGTTTTTT	CASNRGTGELFF
-	TRBJ2-4	once	TRBV5-1	TGCGCCAGCAGTAAATTTGGCAGTAAAAACATTCAGTACTTC	CASSKFGSKNIQYF
-	TRBJ2-1	many	TRBV27	TGTGCCAGCAGTTCACAGCTCCTCTCCTACAATGAGCAGTTCTTC	CASSSQLLSYNEQFF
-	TRBJ2-5	many	TRBV2	TGTGCCAGCCGGGACCCTCAAGAGACCCAGTACTTC	CASRDPQETQYF
-	TRBJ1-4	-	TRBV2	TGTGCCAGCAGAGCAGCGAGTGAAAAACTGTTTTTT	CASRAASEKLFF
TRBD1	TRBJ2-3	-	TRBV20-1	TGCAGTGCCGGACAGGGGAGGACAGATACGCAGTATTTT	CSAGQGRTDTQYF
-	TRBJ1-5	few	TRBV9	TGTGCCAGCAGCCCCCGAGACCACAGGGCCAATCAGCCCCAGCATTTT	CASSPRDHRANQPQHF
-	TRBJ2-5	-	TRBV7-3	TGTGCCAGCAGCTTAGGGGGGGCAGTCCAAGAGACCCAGTACTTC	CASSLGGAVQETQYF
-	TRBJ2-5	few	TRBV7-9	TGTGCCAGCAGCTTAGCTCGCGGGAACGTCGGGGAGACCCAGTACTTC	CASSLARGNVGETQYF
-	TRBJ1-5	-	TRBV30	TGTGCCTGGAGTGGTTACAACAATCAGCCCCAGCATTTT	CAWSGYNNQPQHF
TRBD1	TRBJ1-1	many	TRBV6-1	TGTGCCAGCCTGGGGACAGATATACGTGAAGCTTTCTTT	CASLGTDIREAFF
-	TRBJ2-5	few	TRBV11-1	TGTGCCAGCAGCTTAGATGGGACAACGGCCCAGTACTTC	CASSLDGTTAQYF